The 28 T cell receptor beta chains presented below share a single source sample, sequenced in a study of blood T cell repertoires in COVID-19. Measured with immunoSEQ multiplex PCR; TCRdb has only the in-frame clones, and not every one. Among about 51,000 clones listed, 86% were seen once. The sequenced sample consisted of peripheral blood. These receptor sequences come from a man between 60 and 75 years old with acute or convalescent COVID-19.

The table lists this clone with a count of one. This chain connects TRBV11-1 to TRBJ2-3; D gene ambiguous. The germline CDR1 and CDR2 sequences are SGHAT and FQDESV (reference sequence). This CDR3 has 14 amino acids. V lost 3 bases to trimming and J lost 4 bases, with 11 bases between them. For the CDR3, the DNA is TGTGCCAGCAGCTTTGGCGGTCTTCCAGATACGCAGTATTTT. It encodes CASSFGGLPDTQYF.

The rearrangement links TRBV5-1 to TRBJ1-3; D is ambiguous. This CDR3 contains 15 residues. V was clipped by 0 bases and J by 4 bases, with 11 bases between them. Germline V gives CDR1 SGHRS, CDR2 YFSETQ. CDR3 residues: CASSLVVFTGNTIYF. In DNA form, the CDR3 reads TGCGCCAGCAGCTTGGTAGTGTTCACCGGAAACACCATATATTTT.

The chain uses TRBV7-9 and TRBJ1-6; unclear D gene. Deletions cut 5 bases from V and 9 bases from J, with 11 bases between. The CDR3 is made up of 13 amino acids. CDR1 is SEHNR, CDR2 FQNEAQ, per germline (reference sequence). CDR3 sequence reads: CASSPAAGSPLHF. CDR3 coding DNA: TGTGCCAGCAGCCCCGCCGCGGGTTCACCCCTCCACTTT. The whole variable domain, remainder taken from reference TRBV7-9 and TRBJ1-6, is DTGVSQNPRHKITKRGQNVTFRCDPISEHNRLYWYRQTLGQGPEFLTYFQNEAQLEKSRLLSDRFSAERPKGSFSTLEIQRTEQGDSAMYLCASSPAAGSPLHFGNGTRLTVT.

This chain joins TRBV2 and TRBJ1-2; 9 nucleotides line up with TRBD1. With V trimmed by 7 bases and J by 3 bases, 9 bases remained unmatched. Germline V lookup: CDR1 SNHLY, CDR2 FYNNEI. The CDR3 loop spans 15 amino acids. CDR3 sequence (DNA): TGTGCCAGCACCATAACAGGGGGCGCGGACTATGGCTACACCTTC. Its protein is CASTITGGADYGYTF.

The chain uses TRBV19 and TRBJ2-1; 10 bases are shared with TRBD1. The CDR3 is 14 amino acids. The V and J ends lost 7 bases and 2 bases, in that order; junction bases with no gene match: 2. The germline V gene encodes CDR1 LNHDA and CDR2 SQIVND (reference sequence). CDR3 sequence: CASTGQGAYNEQFF. The CDR3, as DNA: TGTGCCAGTACAGGACAGGGGGCCTACAATGAGCAGTTCTTC. Supplemented by reference TRBV19 and TRBJ2-1, the full variable domain reads DGGITQSPKYLFRKEGQNVTLSCEQNLNHDAMYWYRQDPGQGLRLIYYSQIVNDFQKGDIAEGYSVSREKKESFPLTVTSAQKNPTAFYLCASTGQGAYNEQFFGPGTRLTVL.

J is TRBJ1-5 and V is TRBV6-5; D remains unclear. The CDR3 sequence is 14 residues long. V lost 11 bases, J lost 0 bases, and 14 bases lay in between. In germline, CDR1 is MNHEY, CDR2 SVGAGI. In nucleotides, the CDR3 is TGTGCCGTCTCAATGGAGCATAGCAATCAGCCCCAGCATTTT. It codes for CAVSMEHSNQPQHF.

This clone was counted once. V and J are TRBV7-9 and TRBJ2-7; 8 nucleotides align to TRBD1. This CDR3 is 15 amino acids long. The germline V gene encodes CDR1 SEHNR and CDR2 FQNEAQ (reference sequence). V shed 5 bases, J shed 2 bases, and the junction held 8 bases outside the gene matches. CDR3 amino acids: CASSPGQGRTYEQYF. CDR3 DNA sequence: TGTGCCAGCAGCCCCGGACAGGGAAGAACCTACGAGCAGTACTTC.

This clone is a singleton in its sample. The genes are TRBV19 and TRBJ2-1, with no clear D. Germline V gene sequence: CDR1 LNHDA, CDR2 SQIVND (reference sequence). The germline V and J ends were trimmed by 5 bases and 8 bases, with 13 bases remaining between them. The CDR3 length is 13 residues. The CDR3 spells CASSPKRFHEQFF. The CDR3 DNA follows: TGTGCCAGTAGTCCCAAGAGATTTCATGAGCAGTTCTTC.

The rearrangement joins TRBV5-1 to TRBJ2-5; TRBD2 might be the D (7 bases). CDR1 and CDR2 (germline): SGHRS, YFSETQ. V lost 0 bases to trimming and J lost 5 bases, with 20 bases between them. The CDR3 is 17 amino acids. The CDR3 loop reads CASSLVGGGPPLETQYF. The CDR3 DNA reads TGCGCCAGCAGCTTGGTCGGCGGGGGCCCCCCATTGGAGACCCAGTACTTC. The entire variable domain, with the rest obtained from reference TRBV5-1 and TRBJ2-5, is as follows: KAGVTQTPRYLIKTRGQQVTLSCSPISGHRSVSWYQQTPGQGLQFLFEYFSETQRNKGNFPGRFSGRQFSNSRSEMNVSTLELGDSALYLCASSLVGGGPPLETQYFGPGTRLLVL.

The rearrangement uses TRBV5-5 and TRBJ2-7, with 8 bases aligning to TRBD2. V was clipped by 2 bases and J by 2 bases; unmatched bases: 6. CDR3 length: 15 residues. Germline V gene sequence: CDR1 SGHKS, CDR2 YYEKEE (reference sequence). As DNA, the CDR3 is TGTGCCAGCAGCTTACTAGCGGCTGAAACCTACGAGCAGTACTTC. Translated, it gives CASSLLAAETYEQYF.

This chain joins TRBV28 and TRBJ2-1; 8 bases match TRBD2. This CDR3 comprises 16 residues. V lost 7 bases to trimming and J lost 1 base; unmatched junction nucleotides: 9. CDR1 and CDR2 (germline): MDHEN, SYDVKM. CDR3 DNA: TGTGCCAGCAAGGAGAGCGGGAGTGCGTCCTACAATGAGCAGTTCTTC. It is translated as CASKESGSASYNEQFF.

Remarks on this clone: Just one base apart from a much larger clone, this may be a read error. This chain uses TRBV7-2 with TRBJ2-3, with 8 bases fitting TRBD2. The CDR3 loop spans 16 amino acids. V lost 2 bases to trimming and J lost 3 bases; unmatched junction nucleotides: 7. Germline V gene lookup returns CDR1 SGHTA and CDR2 FQGNSA. The CDR3 DNA sequence: TGTGCCAGCAGCTTACCGGGGGGGGCGATTACAGATACGCAGTATTTT. Translation gives CASSLPGGAITDTQYF.

The genes are TRBV3-1 (or the pseudogene TRBV3-2) and TRBJ1-3; D may be TRBD1 (6 bases). CDR3 length: 16 amino acids. CDR1 LGHDT and CDR2 YNNKEL come from the germline V gene (reference sequence). V lost 4 bases and J 5 bases, leaving 18 bases between the germline ends. CDR3 in amino acids: CASSLIGQKGRNTIYF. CDR3 bases: TGTGCCAGCAGCCTGATCGGACAGAAAGGAAGAAACACCATATATTTT.

This sequence joins TRBV7-9 and TRBJ2-7, with TRBD2 matching over 14 bases. The junction had 9 bases not matched to a gene; V was cut back by 2 bases and J by 6 bases. This CDR3 spans 17 amino acids. Germline V gene lookup returns CDR1 SEHNR and CDR2 FQNEAQ (reference sequence). This CDR3 is CASSLRPGLAGEGEQYF. CDR3 sequence (DNA): TGTGCCAGCAGCTTAAGACCGGGACTAGCGGGAGAGGGCGAGCAGTACTTC.

This clone was counted between two and nine times. The J gene is TRBJ2-2, the V gene TRBV18; TRBD1 might be the D (6 bases). Germline CDR1 and CDR2: KGHSH and LQKENI. The CDR3 sequence is 17 residues long. V shed 3 bases and J shed 0 bases, with 14 bases lying between them. The CDR3: CASSPISRTANTGELFF. The CDR3 region has the DNA TGTGCCAGCTCACCTATTTCGAGGACAGCGAACACCGGGGAGCTGTTTTTT.

CDR3: CASSLRDRGLQNYGYTF. The CDR3 region has the DNA TGTGCCAGCAGCCTCCGGGACAGGGGGCTTCAAAACTATGGCTACACCTTC. This sequence joins TRBV3-1 (or the pseudogene TRBV3-2) and TRBJ1-2; 12 bases agree with TRBD1. Germline V gene lookup returns CDR1 LGHDT and CDR2 YNNKEL (reference sequence). V was clipped by 4 bases and J by 2 bases; unmatched bases: 8. The CDR3 is 17 residues long.

The chain carries TRBV3-1 (or the pseudogene TRBV3-2) and TRBJ1-5; TRBD1 agrees at 7 bases. Looked up from germline, CDR1 is LGHDT and CDR2 is YNNKEL (reference sequence). This CDR3 spans 14 amino acids. Unmatched junction bases numbered 4, after V lost 4 bases and J lost 4 bases. The CDR3 is CASSLGQLNQPQHF. The CDR3 region has the DNA TGTGCCAGCAGCCTGGGACAGCTTAATCAGCCCCAGCATTTT.

This chain connects TRBV11-2 to TRBJ1-2, with unresolved D. Germline loops: CDR1 SGHAT, CDR2 FQNNGV. Deletions cut 5 bases from V and 5 bases from J, with 9 bases between. The length of the CDR3 is 12 residues. DNA for the CDR3: TGTGCCAGCAGCATCAGAGGATATGGCTACACCTTC. Amino acid sequence: CASSIRGYGYTF. The variable domain in full, with the rest retrieved from reference TRBV11-2 and TRBJ1-2, is EAGVAQSPRYKIIEKRQSVAFWCNPISGHATLYWYQQILGQGPKLLIQFQNNGVVDDSQLPKDRFSAERLKGVDSTLKIQPAKLEDSAVYLCASSIRGYGYTFGSGTRLTVV.

This chain connects TRBV6-6 to TRBJ1-1; 12 nucleotides line up with TRBD1. After removal of 2 bases from V and 9 bases from J, the junction contained 1 base not matched to a gene. Germline V gene lookup returns CDR1 MNHNY and CDR2 SVGAGI (reference sequence). CDR3 length equals 13 residues. The CDR3 bases are TGTGCCAGCAGTTACCGGGACAGGGGGCAAGCTTTCTTT. Its protein is CASSYRDRGQAFF.

CDR3 loop: CASSLVPSGNFYEQYF. DNA for the CDR3: TGCGCCAGCAGCTTGGTTCCTAGCGGGAATTTCTACGAGCAGTACTTC. The rearrangement links TRBV5-1 to TRBJ2-7; 9 positions agree with TRBD2. Per germline, CDR1 SGHRS and CDR2 YFSETQ. The CDR3 spans 16 residues. Trimming took 0 bases from V and 3 from J; bases not matched to a gene: 7. Supplemented by reference TRBV5-1 and TRBJ2-7, the full variable domain reads KAGVTQTPRYLIKTRGQQVTLSCSPISGHRSVSWYQQTPGQGLQFLFEYFSETQRNKGNFPGRFSGRQFSNSRSEMNVSTLELGDSALYLCASSLVPSGNFYEQYFGPGTRLTVT.

The genes are TRBV5-1 and TRBJ2-7; 11 positions match TRBD1. There are 14 residues in the CDR3. With 5 bases clipped from V and 2 bases from J, the junction kept 3 bases outside the gene matches. Germline V CDR1 and CDR2: SGHRS, YFSETQ. This CDR3 reads CASSQGQGAYEQYF. CDR3 sequence (DNA): TGCGCCAGCAGTCAGGGACAGGGGGCCTACGAGCAGTACTTC.

The V gene is TRBV29-1, the J gene TRBJ1-1; D is possibly TRBD1 (6 bases). This CDR3 spans 15 amino acids. Germline V gene sequence: CDR1 SQVTM, CDR2 ANQGSEA. With 6 bases removed from V and 4 bases from J, the gap between germline ends came to 21 bases. CDR3 nucleotide sequence: TGCAGCGTAACTTCAAGGGCAGGGGCGATCACTGAAGCTTTCTTT. Protein product: CSVTSRAGAITEAFF.

The chain couples TRBV18 to TRBJ2-5, with a weak D call TRBD1 (5 bases). This CDR3 is built from 14 residues. V was trimmed by 1 base and J by 1 base, leaving 7 bases between them. CDR1 and CDR2 from the germline V gene are KGHSH and LQKENI. The CDR3 DNA reads as TGTGCCAGCTCACCACGGACACGCCAAGAGACCCAGTACTTC. It is translated as CASSPRTRQETQYF.

This sequence joins TRBV4-2 and TRBJ1-2; tentative D call: TRBD1 (6 bases). Trimming shortened V by 0 bases and J by 8 bases, and 16 bases separated the two germline ends. Per germline, CDR1 LGHNA and CDR2 YNFKEQ. This CDR3 has 15 amino acids. The CDR3 DNA is TGTGCCAGCAGCCAAGAACAGGGCCTATTGACGGGCTACACCTTC. This codes for CASSQEQGLLTGYTF.

The V and J genes are TRBV2 and TRBJ1-4, with 7 positions matching TRBD1. Germline loops: CDR1 SNHLY, CDR2 FYNNEI. The trim removed 6 bases at V and 3 bases at J, leaving 7 bases unmatched. CDR3 size: 15 residues. In DNA form, the CDR3 reads TGTGCCAGCAGCCAACAGGGGATTTCTAATGAAAAACTGTTTTTT. This sequence encodes CASSQQGISNEKLFF.

This chain uses TRBV28 with TRBJ2-7; 15 bases fit TRBD2. The ends lost 5 bases at V and 5 bases at J; junction bases unmatched: 7. Germline V lookup: CDR1 MDHEN, CDR2 SYDVKM. The CDR3 sequence is 16 residues long. The CDR3 loop is CASSDHGTSGRHEQYF. CDR3 DNA sequence: TGTGCCAGCAGTGACCACGGGACTAGCGGGAGGCACGAGCAGTACTTC.

The chain carries TRBV5-4 and TRBJ2-5; D remains unclear. V was clipped by 4 bases and J by 2 bases, with 18 bases between them. The CDR3 is 16 residues long. Germline CDR1 SGHNT, CDR2 YYREEE (reference sequence). The CDR3 is CASSRVLEAGQETQYF. CDR3 in DNA: TGTGCCAGCAGCCGAGTTCTAGAGGCTGGTCAAGAGACCCAGTACTTC.

The chain carries TRBV5-1 and TRBJ1-6, with a tentative D call TRBD1 (5 bases). The CDR3 sequence is 13 residues long. Deletions cut 5 bases from V and 4 bases from J, with 7 bases between. Germline V CDR1 and CDR2: SGHRS, YFSETQ. The DNA of the CDR3 is TGCGCCAGCAGTTCAGGGTATAATTCACCCCTCCACTTT. Translation gives CASSSGYNSPLHF.